This T cell receptor beta chain was profiled in a study of shared clonotypes between healthy human individuals. The CDR3 runs to 14 residues. V was clipped by 5 bases and J by 6 bases; unmatched bases: 7. CDR1 and CDR2 from the germline V gene are SEHNR and FQNEAQ (reference sequence). Study outcomes and limitations: Depth of sequencing was expected to influence donor clonotype sharing.

About this clone itself: Its antigen is not known.

Sequencing was performed with immunoSEQ multiplex PCR; in TCRdb, only in-frame clones are kept and a portion is missing. Found here are 520,000 or so clones, around 74% of them singletons; the top ten hold roughly 13%. The material sequenced was PBMCs. This receptor was taken from a woman in her thirties or forties in good health. Some clones in this sample may be carry-over from other donors' samples. J is TRBJ2-3 and V is TRBV7-9; 8 nucleotides agree with TRBD2. CDR3 in amino acids: CASSTGTSLDTQYF. The CDR3 DNA is TGTGCCAGCAGCACGGGGACTAGTCTTGATACGCAGTATTTT.